The 12 T cell receptor beta chains below were found in one sample sequenced in a study of cytomegalovirus exposure and HLA in healthy donors. Vbeta (60) and Jbeta (13) primers were used in the PCR. The assay was immunoSEQ multiplex PCR, and TCRdb's table has in-frame clones only and misses some. The repertoire holds roughly 150,000 clones, around 80% seen once, with 1.5% to 1.7% in the top ten. Sequencing input: PBMCs. The receptors were gathered from a woman younger than 35 in good health and CMV-seronegative.

This chain uses TRBV14 with TRBJ1-1, with D possibly matching TRBD1 (6 bases). Germline V gene data show CDR1 as SGHDN and CDR2 as FVKESK. The V end lost 6 bases, the J end lost 1 base, and 15 bases lay between the germline ends. The CDR3 is 15 amino acids. The CDR3 is CASSQGNRRNTEAFF. CDR3 DNA: TGTGCCAGCAGTCAGGGGAATAGGCGGAACACTGAAGCTTTCTTT.

J is TRBJ2-5 and V is TRBV7-2; 8 bases are shared with TRBD1. Losses at the gene ends were 5 bases for V and 2 bases for J; bases not matched to a gene: 4. Germline V gene sequence: CDR1 SGHTA, CDR2 FQGNSA. This CDR3 region has 14 residues. The CDR3 loop is CASSGRTGQETQYF. The CDR3 coding sequence is TGTGCCAGCAGCGGGCGGACAGGGCAAGAGACCCAGTACTTC.

This chain connects TRBV6-1 to TRBJ1-2, with 10 bases fitting TRBD1. Germline V gene data show CDR1 as MNHNS and CDR2 as SASEGT. CDR3 length: 15 residues. V lost 3 bases to trimming and J lost 4 bases; unmatched junction nucleotides: 5. The CDR3, as DNA: TGTGCCAGCAGTGATGGACAGGGGGTGAGCTATGGCTACACCTTC. It specifies CASSDGQGVSYGYTF.

The chain has TRBV7-9 and TRBJ1-1, with TRBD1 matching over 7 bases. CDR3 size: 15 residues. The trim removed 0 bases at V and 0 bases at J, leaving 1 base unmatched. CDR1 and CDR2 from the germline V gene are SEHNR and FQNEAQ (reference sequence). CDR3 DNA sequence: TGTGCCAGCAGCTTAGCACAGGGGATGAACACTGAAGCTTTCTTT. Residues: CASSLAQGMNTEAFF. The variable domain in full, with the rest retrieved from reference TRBV7-9 and TRBJ1-1, is DTGVSQNPRHKITKRGQNVTFRCDPISEHNRLYWYRQTLGQGPEFLTYFQNEAQLEKSRLLSDRFSAERPKGSFSTLEIQRTEQGDSAMYLCASSLAQGMNTEAFFGQGTRLTVV.

The chain employs TRBV5-8 and TRBJ1-5; D call uncertain. Deletions cut 10 bases from V and 0 bases from J, with 14 bases between. Germline loops: CDR1 SGHTS, CDR2 YDEGEE. This CDR3 spans 14 amino acids. The CDR3 nucleotides read TGTGCCGCCAACGGGATATATAGCAATCAGCCCCAGCATTTT. It specifies CAANGIYSNQPQHF.

The chain uses TRBV5-4 and TRBJ1-2; 9 bases align to TRBD1. The CDR3 length is 17 residues. J was trimmed by 0 bases and V by 4 bases; bases with no gene match: 10. From germline, CDR1 is SGHNT and CDR2 YYREEE (reference sequence). CDR3 sequence: CASSNGQGPLSNYGYTF. In nucleotides, the CDR3 is TGTGCCAGCAGCAATGGACAGGGGCCCCTCTCTAACTATGGCTACACCTTC.

The V gene is TRBV5-1, the J gene TRBJ2-7; the D is unclear. The CDR3 contains 15 residues. The germline V gene encodes CDR1 SGHRS and CDR2 YFSETQ. V was pared by 0 bases and J by 7 bases, with 17 bases between. CDR3 sequence: CASSLAGGPIGEQYF. CDR3 DNA sequence: TGCGCCAGCAGCTTGGCAGGTGGGCCCATTGGGGAGCAGTACTTC.

The V call is TRBV2, the J call TRBJ1-5; perhaps TRBD1 as D (6 bases). Per the germline V gene, CDR1 is SNHLY and CDR2 is FYNNEI. The CDR3 totals 15 residues. V was shortened by 7 bases and J by 2 bases, with 15 bases between the two germline ends. The CDR3 sequence: CASTPGAGGNQPQHF. DNA of the CDR3: TGTGCCAGCACTCCGGGGGCGGGAGGCAATCAGCCCCAGCATTTT.

This clone was detected once. This chain links TRBV7-9 with TRBJ2-1; 9 positions agree with TRBD1. The germline V gene encodes CDR1 SEHNR and CDR2 FQNEAQ (reference sequence). V gave up 8 bases and J gave up 8 bases; unmatched junction bases: 10. The CDR3 is 14 amino acids. The chain's CDR3 is CASQAGQGLYEQFF. As DNA, the CDR3 is TGTGCCAGCCAAGCGGGACAGGGATTATATGAGCAGTTCTTC. Filled out from reference TRBV7-9 and TRBJ2-1, the complete variable domain reads DTGVSQNPRHKITKRGQNVTFRCDPISEHNRLYWYRQTLGQGPEFLTYFQNEAQLEKSRLLSDRFSAERPKGSFSTLEIQRTEQGDSAMYLCASQAGQGLYEQFFGPGTRLTVL.

The CDR3 reads CAIKTGGPEKLFF. Written as DNA, the CDR3 is TGTGCCATAAAGACAGGAGGACCGGAGAAACTGTTTTTT. This chain connects TRBV2 to TRBJ1-4, with a tentative D call TRBD1 (6 bases). The CDR3 spans 13 residues. The V and J ends lost 10 bases and 11 bases respectively, with 20 bases between them. Germline assignment: CDR1 SNHLY and CDR2 FYNNEI. Supplemented by reference TRBV2 and TRBJ1-4, the full variable domain reads EPEVTQTPSHQVTQMGQEVILRCVPISNHLYFYWYRQILGQKVEFLVSFYNNEISEKSEIFDDQFSVERPDGSNFTLKIRSTKLEDSAMYFCAIKTGGPEKLFFGSGTQLSVL.

V and J are TRBV6-5 and TRBJ2-7, with 7 positions matching TRBD2. This CDR3 is 13 amino acids long. The V segment lost 7 bases and the J segment 5 bases; nucleotides outside the gene matches: 8. Looked up from germline, CDR1 is MNHEY and CDR2 is SVGAGI. For the CDR3, the DNA is TGTGCCAGCACCCGATGGGGGGGAAACGAGCAGTACTTC. It encodes CASTRWGGNEQYF.

This clone has more than one count but fewer than ten. The rearrangement uses TRBV5-1 and TRBJ1-2; a weak D match, TRBD1 (5 bases). Germline CDR1 reads SGHRS; CDR2 reads YFSETQ. The CDR3 extends over 14 amino acids. Trimming left V 4 bases short and J 1 base short, with 11 bases between. CDR3 in DNA: TGCGCCAGCAGCGCGGGACCGATTAACTATGGCTACACCTTC. Its protein is CASSAGPINYGYTF.